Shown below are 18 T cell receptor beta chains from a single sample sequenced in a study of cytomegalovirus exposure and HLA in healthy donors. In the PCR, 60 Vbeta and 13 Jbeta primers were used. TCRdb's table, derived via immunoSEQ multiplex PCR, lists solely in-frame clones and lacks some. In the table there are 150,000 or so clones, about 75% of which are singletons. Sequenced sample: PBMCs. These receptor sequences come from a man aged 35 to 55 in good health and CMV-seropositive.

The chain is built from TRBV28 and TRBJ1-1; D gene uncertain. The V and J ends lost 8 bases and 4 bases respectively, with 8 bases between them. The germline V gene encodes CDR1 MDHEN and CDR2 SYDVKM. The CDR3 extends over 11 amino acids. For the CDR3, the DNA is TGTGCCAGCGGTACAAGCACTGAAGCTTTCTTT. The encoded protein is CASGTSTEAFF.

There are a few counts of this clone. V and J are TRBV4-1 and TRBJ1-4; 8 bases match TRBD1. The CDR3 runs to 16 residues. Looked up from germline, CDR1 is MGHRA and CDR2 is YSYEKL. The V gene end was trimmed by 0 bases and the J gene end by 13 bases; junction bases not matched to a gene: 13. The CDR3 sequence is CASSQDQLGRGLGLFF. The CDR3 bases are TGCGCCAGCAGCCAAGATCAACTGGGCAGGGGGCTTGGACTGTTTTTT.

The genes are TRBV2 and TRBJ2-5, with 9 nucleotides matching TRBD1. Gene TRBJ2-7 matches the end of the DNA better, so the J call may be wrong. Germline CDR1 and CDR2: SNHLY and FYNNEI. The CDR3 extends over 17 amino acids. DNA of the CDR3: TGTGCCAGCAGTTCGGGACAGGGAACTCCTTTCTCCTACGAGCAGTACTTC. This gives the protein CASSSGQGTPFSYEQYF.

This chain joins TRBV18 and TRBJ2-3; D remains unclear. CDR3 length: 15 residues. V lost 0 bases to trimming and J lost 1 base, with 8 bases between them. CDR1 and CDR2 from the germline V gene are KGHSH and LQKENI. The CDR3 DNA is TGTGCCAGCTCACCACCGAGCCTCGGCACAGATACGCAGTATTTT. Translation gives CASSPPSLGTDTQYF.

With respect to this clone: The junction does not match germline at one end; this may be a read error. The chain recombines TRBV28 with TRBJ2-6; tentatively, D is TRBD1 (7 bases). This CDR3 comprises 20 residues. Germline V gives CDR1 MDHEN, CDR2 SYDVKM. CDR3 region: CASSRAVNRGGRAGANGLTF. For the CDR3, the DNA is TGTGCCAGCAGTAGGGCAGTTAACAGGGGAGGTCGGGCTGGGGCCAACGGCCTGACTTTC.

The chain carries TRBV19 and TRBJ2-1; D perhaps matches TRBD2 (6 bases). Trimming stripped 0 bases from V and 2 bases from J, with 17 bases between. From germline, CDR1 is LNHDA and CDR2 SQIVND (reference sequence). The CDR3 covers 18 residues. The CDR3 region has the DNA TGTGCCAGTAGTATAGATCGGGGTAGCGGAAGAACCTACAATGAGCAGTTCTTC. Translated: CASSIDRGSGRTYNEQFF.

CDR3 loop: CASSSRTSGNSYEQYF. The CDR3 region has the DNA TGTGCCAGCAGTTCGCGGACTAGCGGGAACTCCTACGAGCAGTACTTC. V usage is TRBV28 and J usage is TRBJ2-7; TRBD2 matches 12 bases. Germline-derived CDR1 and CDR2 are MDHEN and SYDVKM. After removal of 4 bases from V and 0 bases from J, the junction contained 4 bases not matched to a gene. The length of the CDR3 is 16 residues.

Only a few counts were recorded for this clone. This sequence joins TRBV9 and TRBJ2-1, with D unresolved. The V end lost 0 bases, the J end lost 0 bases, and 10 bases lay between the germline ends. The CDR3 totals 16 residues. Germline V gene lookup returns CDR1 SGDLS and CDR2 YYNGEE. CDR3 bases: TGTGCCAGCAGCGTAGGGGCTCCGAGCTCCTACAATGAGCAGTTCTTC. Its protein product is CASSVGAPSSYNEQFF.

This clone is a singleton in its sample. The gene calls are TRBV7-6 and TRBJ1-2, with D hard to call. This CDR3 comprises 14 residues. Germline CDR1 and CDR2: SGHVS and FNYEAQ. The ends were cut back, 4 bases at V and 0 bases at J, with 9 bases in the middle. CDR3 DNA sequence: TGTGCCAGCAGCTCCCCGGGGACTAACTATGGCTACACCTTC. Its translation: CASSSPGTNYGYTF.

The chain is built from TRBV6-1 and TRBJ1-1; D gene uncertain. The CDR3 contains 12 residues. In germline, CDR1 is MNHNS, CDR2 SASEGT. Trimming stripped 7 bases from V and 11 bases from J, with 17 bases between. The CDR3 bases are TGTGCCAGCACCACGCGGGAGGAAGGTGCTTTCTTT. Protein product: CASTTREEGAFF.

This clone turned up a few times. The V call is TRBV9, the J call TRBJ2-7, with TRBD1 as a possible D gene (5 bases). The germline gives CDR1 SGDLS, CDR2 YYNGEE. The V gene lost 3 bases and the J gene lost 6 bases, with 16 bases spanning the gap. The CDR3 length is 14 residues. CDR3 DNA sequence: TGTGCCAGCAGCGCTGGGGCCTCTTTAGGCGAGCAGTACTTC. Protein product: CASSAGASLGEQYF.

In nucleotides, the CDR3 is TGTGCCAGCAGCCGCCGGGTGGGGGGTAGCACAGATACGCAGTATTTT. It codes for CASSRRVGGSTDTQYF. The chain has TRBV5-4 and TRBJ2-3; tentative D call: TRBD2 (6 bases). Germline V gene lookup returns CDR1 SGHNT and CDR2 YYREEE (reference sequence). The CDR3 is made up of 16 amino acids. With 4 bases removed from V and 0 bases from J, the gap between germline ends came to 15 bases.

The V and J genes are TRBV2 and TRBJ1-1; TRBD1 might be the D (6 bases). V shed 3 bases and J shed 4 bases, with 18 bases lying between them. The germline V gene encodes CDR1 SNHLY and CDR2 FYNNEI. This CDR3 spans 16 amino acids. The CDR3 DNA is TGTGCCAGCAGTGAGGGAACAGGGCCACGGGGCACTGAAGCTTTCTTT. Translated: CASSEGTGPRGTEAFF.

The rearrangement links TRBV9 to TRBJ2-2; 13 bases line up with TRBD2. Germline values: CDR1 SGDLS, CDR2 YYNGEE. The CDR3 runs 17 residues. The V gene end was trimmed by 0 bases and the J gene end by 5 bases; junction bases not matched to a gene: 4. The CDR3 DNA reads TGTGCCAGCAGCGTAGCACTAGCGGGAGGGGCTACCGGGGAGCTGTTTTTT. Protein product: CASSVALAGGATGELFF.

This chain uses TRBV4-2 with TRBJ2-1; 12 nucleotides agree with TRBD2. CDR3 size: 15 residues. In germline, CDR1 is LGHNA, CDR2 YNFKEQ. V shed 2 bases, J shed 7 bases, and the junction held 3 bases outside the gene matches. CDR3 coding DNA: TGTGCCAGCAGCCAATCCGGGACTAGCGGGAATGAGCAGTTCTTC. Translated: CASSQSGTSGNEQFF.

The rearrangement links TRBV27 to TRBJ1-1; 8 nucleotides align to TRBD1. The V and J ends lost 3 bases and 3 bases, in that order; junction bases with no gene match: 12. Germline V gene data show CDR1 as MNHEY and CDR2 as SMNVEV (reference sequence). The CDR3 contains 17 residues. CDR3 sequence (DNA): TGTGCCAGCAGTTTTAATCACAGGGGGAGGTCGGACACTGAAGCTTTCTTT. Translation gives CASSFNHRGRSDTEAFF.

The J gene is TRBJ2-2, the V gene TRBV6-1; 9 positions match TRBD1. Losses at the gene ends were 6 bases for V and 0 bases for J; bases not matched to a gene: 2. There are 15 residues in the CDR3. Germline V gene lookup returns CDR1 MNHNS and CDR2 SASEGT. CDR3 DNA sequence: TGTGCCAGCAGGGGACAGGGTTCGAACACCGGGGAGCTGTTTTTT. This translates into CASRGQGSNTGELFF.

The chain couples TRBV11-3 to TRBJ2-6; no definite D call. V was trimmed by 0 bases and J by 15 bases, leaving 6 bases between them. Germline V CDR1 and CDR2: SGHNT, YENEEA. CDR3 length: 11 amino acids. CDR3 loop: CASSLERGLTF. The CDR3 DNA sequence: TGTGCCAGCAGCTTAGAGCGCGGCCTGACTTTC.